These T cell receptor beta chains were read from a single sample in a study of OX40 agonist ivuxolimab in advanced cancers. The data were produced by immunoSEQ multiplex PCR, yet TCRdb's version contains in-frame clones alone and is incomplete. The table records 70,000 to 95,000 clones, about nine tenths of them present only once. The source material was CD4+ or CD8+ T cells sorted from blood, sampled in a trial of the OX40 agonist ivuxolimab. The receptors were gathered from an adult with an advanced solid tumor such as melanoma, head and neck, liver or kidney cancer. Each CDR3 is given with its conserved first and last residue. Fields, in order: V gene, D gene, clone size, J gene, CDR3 protein, CDR3 DNA. D genes are given only for firm matches. Clone size is given for some rows only: seen once, a few or many times, or a class if the clone is expanded.

TRBV7-9,.,once,TRBJ2-1,CASQRNNEQFF,TGTGCCAGCCAAAGGAACAATGAGCAGTTCTTC
TRBV19,TRBD1,.,TRBJ2-7,CASRSRGQGAYEQYF,TGTGCCAGTAGGTCCCGAGGACAGGGCGCCTACGAGCAGTACTTC
TRBV4-3,TRBD1,.,TRBJ1-3,CASSQYRGPSGNTIYF,TGCGCCAGCAGCCAGTACAGGGGGCCCTCTGGAAACACCATATATTTT
TRBV7-2,.,.,TRBJ2-7,CASSRDSFGEQYF,TGTGCCAGCAGCCGGGACTCCTTTGGGGAGCAGTACTTC
TRBV2,.,.,TRBJ2-3,CASSEALGTDTQYF,TGTGCCAGCAGTGAAGCGCTTGGCACAGATACGCAGTATTTT
TRBV9,.,.,TRBJ2-1,CASSTSSGTPGNEQFF,TGTGCCAGCAGCACCTCTTCCGGGACACCCGGCAATGAGCAGTTCTTC
TRBV18,.,.,TRBJ2-5,CASSGELLLQETQYF,TGTGCCAGCTCAGGGGAGTTGCTGCTTCAAGAGACCCAGTACTTC
TRBV7-2,TRBD2,.,TRBJ2-1,CASSSSGTLREQFF,TGTGCCAGCAGCTCTAGCGGGACCCTCCGGGAGCAGTTCTTC
TRBV5-1,.,.,TRBJ2-1,CASSSRTPGDEQFF,TGCGCCAGCAGCTCCCGGACCCCTGGAGATGAGCAGTTCTTC
TRBV7-2,TRBD2,.,TRBJ2-1,CASSSTSGAYNEQFF,TGTGCCAGCAGCTCGACTAGCGGTGCCTACAATGAGCAGTTCTTC
TRBV5-5,TRBD1,.,TRBJ1-2,CASSLVSGGGYGYTF,TGTGCCAGCAGCTTGGTTTCAGGGGGTGGCTATGGCTACACCTTC
TRBV7-2,.,.,TRBJ2-7,CASSLAITYEQYF,TGTGCCAGCAGCTTAGCGATTACCTACGAGCAGTACTTC
TRBV19,.,.,TRBJ2-2,CASSRLPQNTGELFF,TGTGCCAGTAGTAGATTGCCTCAGAACACCGGGGAGCTGTTTTTT
TRBV9,.,.,TRBJ1-3,CASSPLRDSGNTIYF,TGTGCCAGCAGCCCACTCCGGGACTCTGGAAACACCATATATTTT
TRBV6-4,.,.,TRBJ1-1,CASSEARNTEAFF,TGTGCCAGCAGTGAGGCGAGGAACACTGAAGCTTTCTTT
TRBV29-1,TRBD2,.,TRBJ2-7,CSVEDKREHYEQYF,TGCAGCGTTGAAGATAAGCGGGAACACTACGAGCAGTACTTC
TRBV5-1,TRBD2,.,TRBJ2-3,CASSSSTGLGETSTDTQYF,TGCGCCAGCAGCTCCTCCACGGGACTAGGGGAAACTAGCACAGATACGCAGTATTTT
TRBV6-6,TRBD1,.,TRBJ1-1,CASRPQGQTPNTEAFF,TGTGCCAGCAGGCCTCAGGGACAGACCCCGAACACTGAAGCTTTCTTT
TRBV4-3,.,once,TRBJ2-1,CASSHSQASYNEQFF,TGCGCCAGCAGCCACTCGCAGGCCTCCTACAATGAGCAGTTCTTC
TRBV28,.,.,TRBJ1-1,CASSWVHGAFF,TGTGCCAGCAGTTGGGTACACGGGGCTTTCTTT
TRBV10-1,.,few,TRBJ1-1,CASSRETGQAFF,TGCGCCAGCAGCAGGGAAACTGGCCAAGCTTTCTTT